Listed here are 16 T cell receptor beta chains from one sample, sequenced in a study of T cell responses to AZD1222 COVID-19 vaccine. TCRdb's table, derived via immunoSEQ multiplex PCR, lists solely in-frame clones and lacks some. The sample lists about 140,000 clones; over 90% were seen once. The material was peripheral blood, obtained on day 0 of AZD1222 vaccination. All receptors derive from an adult in good health.

V is TRBV2 and J is TRBJ1-6; D is perhaps TRBD1 (6 bases). This CDR3 spans 15 amino acids. In germline, CDR1 is SNHLY, CDR2 FYNNEI. V lost 2 bases, J lost 6 bases, and 11 bases lay in between. CDR3 protein: CASSEYARGNSPLHF. The CDR3 DNA reads TGTGCCAGCAGTGAATACGCCAGGGGTAATTCACCCCTCCACTTT.

This clone turned up a few times. This chain connects TRBV6-6 to TRBJ2-1, with TRBD1 matching 9 bases. The V segment lost 8 bases and the J segment 9 bases; nucleotides outside the gene matches: 17. The CDR3 consists of 16 residues. Germline V gives CDR1 MNHNY, CDR2 SVGAGI (reference sequence). CDR3 DNA sequence: TGTGCCAGCTCATATACCGGGACAGGGCCCGTTCGTGAGCAGTTCTTC. It translates to CASSYTGTGPVREQFF.

The chain combines TRBV5-1 with TRBJ1-1; D is perhaps TRBD1 (5 bases). The CDR3 is 14 amino acids. The V end lost 4 bases, the J end lost 1 base, and 11 bases lay between the germline ends. The germline gives CDR1 SGHRS, CDR2 YFSETQ. The CDR3 bases are TGCGCCAGCAGCACGGGGGTCCGGAACACTGAAGCTTTCTTT. Its translation: CASSTGVRNTEAFF.

The table lists this clone with a count of one. The rearrangement uses TRBV4-2 and TRBJ1-2, with D possibly TRBD1 on 6 matching bases. V dropped 0 bases and J dropped 8 bases, with 10 bases sitting between them. The germline V gene has CDR1 LGHNA and CDR2 YNFKEQ. This CDR3 comprises 13 residues. CDR3 residues: CASSQDTGRGYTF. CDR3 in DNA: TGTGCCAGCAGCCAAGATACAGGGCGAGGCTACACCTTC.

This sequence joins TRBV28 and TRBJ1-1; 8 positions match TRBD1. Germline assignment: CDR1 MDHEN and CDR2 SYDVKM. The CDR3 consists of 14 residues. Trimming removed 6 bases from V and 1 base from J; junction bases left unmatched: 4. The CDR3 loop reads CASRPGGENTEAFF. The CDR3 DNA is TGTGCCAGCAGGCCAGGGGGCGAGAACACTGAAGCTTTCTTT.

V gene TRBV6-2 or TRBV6-3 combines with J gene TRBJ2-1; 7 bases map to TRBD1. The CDR3 consists of 15 residues. Germline CDR1 MNHEY, CDR2 SVGEGT. With V trimmed by 6 bases and J by 4 bases, 9 bases remained unmatched. The CDR3 region is CASSLGQGVYNEQFF. The CDR3 nucleotides read TGTGCCAGCAGCCTTGGGCAGGGGGTGTACAATGAGCAGTTCTTC.

The chain combines TRBV7-9 with TRBJ1-5, with D possibly matching TRBD1 (5 bases). CDR3 size: 16 residues. V was clipped by 0 bases and J by 6 bases, with 15 bases between them. In germline, CDR1 is SEHNR, CDR2 FQNEAQ (reference sequence). The CDR3 loop is CASSLAEGLSGQPQHF. The CDR3 DNA is TGTGCCAGCAGCTTAGCGGAGGGGTTGAGCGGTCAGCCCCAGCATTTT.

V is TRBV3-1 (or the pseudogene TRBV3-2) and J is TRBJ2-7; D is undetermined. Germline V lookup: CDR1 LGHDT, CDR2 YNNKEL (reference sequence). The CDR3 totals 15 residues. Trimming cost V 1 base and J 2 bases, with 12 bases left between them. The DNA of the CDR3 is TGTGCCAGCAGCCAAGCGTTCGCACAAGCCTACGAGCAGTACTTC. This codes for CASSQAFAQAYEQYF.

This clone was seen just once. The V and J genes are TRBV28 and TRBJ1-2, with D tentatively TRBD1 (5 bases). With 3 bases removed from V and 4 bases from J, the gap between germline ends came to 12 bases. CDR3 length: 14 residues. The germline V gene encodes CDR1 MDHEN and CDR2 SYDVKM. The CDR3 sequence is CASSLSDRVYGYTF. The CDR3 DNA reads TGTGCCAGCAGTTTGAGTGACAGAGTCTATGGCTACACCTTC.

V usage is TRBV7-8 and J usage is TRBJ2-7; 8 bases map to TRBD1. This CDR3 region has 16 residues. Germline values: CDR1 SGHVS, CDR2 FQNEAQ. The V segment lost 5 bases and the J segment 10 bases; nucleotides outside the gene matches: 19. As DNA, the CDR3 is TGTGCCAGCAGCACGTTCCGGGACAGGCCCACGCTGGTTCAGTACTTC. Translated, it gives CASSTFRDRPTLVQYF.

CDR3 loop: CASSPGTGLNTGELFF. The CDR3 nucleotides are TGTGCCAGCAGCCCGGGGACAGGGCTAAACACCGGGGAGCTGTTTTTT. The chain joins TRBV5-4 to TRBJ2-2, with 9 bases fitting TRBD1. The CDR3 contains 16 residues. The junction had 6 bases not matched to a gene; V was cut back by 4 bases and J by 2 bases. Germline V gives CDR1 SGHNT, CDR2 YYREEE (reference sequence).

V and J are TRBV28 and TRBJ1-1, with TRBD1 as a possible D gene (5 bases). V was cut by 5 bases and J by 4 bases, with 14 bases left in between. Germline CDR1 MDHEN, CDR2 SYDVKM. The CDR3 is 14 residues long. The chain's CDR3 is CASSIPEGSTEAFF. The CDR3 bases are TGTGCCAGCAGTATCCCGGAGGGGAGCACTGAAGCTTTCTTT.

V gene TRBV3-1 (or the pseudogene TRBV3-2) combines with J gene TRBJ1-1, with 8 bases that match TRBD1. CDR1 and CDR2 from the germline V gene are LGHDT and YNNKEL (reference sequence). CDR3 size: 17 residues. Trimming cost V 4 bases and J 7 bases; bases outside gene matches: 17. The DNA of the CDR3 is TGTGCCAGCAGCCCCCGGGACAGGCGCGCCGTAGCCGGTGAAGCTTTCTTT. Translated, it gives CASSPRDRRAVAGEAFF.

V and J are TRBV5-1 and TRBJ2-7; D might be TRBD1 (7 bases). The CDR3 length is 13 residues. Germline loops: CDR1 SGHRS, CDR2 YFSETQ. V dropped 5 bases and J dropped 2 bases, with 11 bases sitting between them. DNA for the CDR3: TGCGCCAGCAGGGAGGGGACAGCCTACGAGCAGTACTTC. Protein product: CASREGTAYEQYF.

The V gene is TRBV5-1, the J gene TRBJ1-1, with 9 positions matching TRBD1. CDR3 length: 14 amino acids. CDR1 SGHRS and CDR2 YFSETQ come from the germline V gene. Trimming cost V 0 bases and J 3 bases; bases outside gene matches: 0. For the CDR3, the DNA is TGCGCCAGCAGCTTGGACAGGGGGCACACTGAAGCTTTCTTT. Its translation: CASSLDRGHTEAFF.

The gene calls are TRBV29-1 and TRBJ2-3; the match to TRBD1 covers 10 bases. Looked up from germline, CDR1 is SQVTM and CDR2 is ANQGSEA. Germline trimming cut 5 bases from V and 2 bases from J; bases unmatched to any gene: 4. The CDR3 runs 14 residues. The CDR3 DNA follows: TGCAGCGTTACCGGGACAGGGGACACAGATACGCAGTATTTT. Amino acids: CSVTGTGDTDTQYF.